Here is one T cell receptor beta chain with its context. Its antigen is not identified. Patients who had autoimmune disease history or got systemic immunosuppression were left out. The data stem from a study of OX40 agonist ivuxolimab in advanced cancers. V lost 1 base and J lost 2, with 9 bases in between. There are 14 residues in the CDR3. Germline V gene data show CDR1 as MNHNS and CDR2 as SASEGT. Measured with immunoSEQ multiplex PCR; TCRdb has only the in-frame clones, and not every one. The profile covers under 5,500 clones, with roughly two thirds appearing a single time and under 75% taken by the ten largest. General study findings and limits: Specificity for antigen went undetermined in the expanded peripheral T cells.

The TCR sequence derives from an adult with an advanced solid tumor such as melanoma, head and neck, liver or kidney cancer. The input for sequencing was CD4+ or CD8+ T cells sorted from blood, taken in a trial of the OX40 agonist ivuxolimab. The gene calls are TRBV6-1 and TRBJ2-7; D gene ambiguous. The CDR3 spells CASSEEMGTYEQYF. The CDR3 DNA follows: TGTGCCAGCAGTGAAGAGATGGGTACCTACGAGCAGTACTTC.